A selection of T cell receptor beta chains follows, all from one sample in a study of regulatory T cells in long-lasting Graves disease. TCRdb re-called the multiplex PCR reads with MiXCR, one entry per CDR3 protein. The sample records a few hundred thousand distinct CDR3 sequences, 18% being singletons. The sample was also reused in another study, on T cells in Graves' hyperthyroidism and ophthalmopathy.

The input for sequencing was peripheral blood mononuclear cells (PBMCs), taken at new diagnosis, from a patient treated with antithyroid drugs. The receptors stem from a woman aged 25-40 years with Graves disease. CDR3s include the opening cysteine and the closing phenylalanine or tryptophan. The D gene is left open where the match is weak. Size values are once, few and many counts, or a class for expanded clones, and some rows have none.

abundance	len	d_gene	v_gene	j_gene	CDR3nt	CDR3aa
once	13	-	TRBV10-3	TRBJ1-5	TGTGCCATCAGACAGGGTAGCAATCAGCCCCAGCATTTT	CAIRQGSNQPQHF
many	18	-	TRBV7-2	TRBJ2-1	TGTGCCAGCAGCTTAGCTTGGTCAGGGACACTACTCTACAATGAGCAGTTCTTC	CASSLAWSGTLLYNEQFF
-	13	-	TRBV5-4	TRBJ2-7	TGTGCCAGCAGCTCCTCAGGGGTCGGCGAGCAGTACTTC	CASSSSGVGEQYF
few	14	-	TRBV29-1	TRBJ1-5	TGCAGCGTTGTAGGGGGGGGGAGCAATCAGCCCCAGCATTTT	CSVVGGGSNQPQHF
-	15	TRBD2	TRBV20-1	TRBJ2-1	TGCAGTGCTAGGACTAGCGGGAGCTCCTACAATGAGCAGTTCTTC	CSARTSGSSYNEQFF
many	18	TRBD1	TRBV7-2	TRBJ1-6	TGTGCCAGCAGCTTCTTCCTCGGGACAGGGCTCTCGTCCTCACCCCTCCACTTT	CASSFFLGTGLSSSPLHF
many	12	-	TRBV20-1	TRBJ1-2	TGCAGTGCTAGAGACCGATACTATGGCTACACCTTC	CSARDRYYGYTF
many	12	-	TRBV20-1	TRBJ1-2	TGCAGTGCTAGACTTACAGGGAAGGGCTACACCTTC	CSARLTGKGYTF
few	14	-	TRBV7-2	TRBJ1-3	TGTGCCAGCAGCCGCAGGGGTTTCGGAAACACCATATATTTT	CASSRRGFGNTIYF
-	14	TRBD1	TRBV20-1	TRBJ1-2	TGCAGTGCTAGAGATCGAGGGGGCAGGGGTGGCTACACCTTC	CSARDRGGRGGYTF
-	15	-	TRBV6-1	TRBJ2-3	TGTGCCAGCAGTCCCGTCGGTATCTACACAGATACGCAGTATTTT	CASSPVGIYTDTQYF
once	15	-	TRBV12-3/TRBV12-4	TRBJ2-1	TGTGCCAGCAGTGTTAACGGTGGGGTCGGGAATGAGCAGTTCTTC	CASSVNGGVGNEQFF
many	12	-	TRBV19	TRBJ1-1	TGTGCCAGTAGTATACGGTCGGCTGAAGCTTTCTTT	CASSIRSAEAFF
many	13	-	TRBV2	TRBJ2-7	TGTGCCAGCACCCGGCAGGGCCGGGACGAGCAGTACTTC	CASTRQGRDEQYF
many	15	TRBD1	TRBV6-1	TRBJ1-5	TGTGCCAGCAGCCGGAACAGGGGGGAGGTTCAGCCCCAGCATTTT	CASSRNRGEVQPQHF
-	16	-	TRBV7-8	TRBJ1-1	TGTGCCAGCAGCTCTATTCCGCGACCGGGCGGAACTGAAGCTTTCTTT	CASSSIPRPGGTEAFF
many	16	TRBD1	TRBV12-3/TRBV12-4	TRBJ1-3	TGTGCCAGCAGACCCGACAGGGGTTTTTCTGGAAACACCATATATTTT	CASRPDRGFSGNTIYF
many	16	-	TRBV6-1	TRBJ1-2	TGTGCCAGCAGTCCCCCCACGGGGGGCGCCGCTAGAGGCTACACCTTC	CASSPPTGGAARGYTF
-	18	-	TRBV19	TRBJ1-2	TGTGCCAGTACCAACCCTCCCGGCAGGGGCTACCGGGGCTATGGCTACACCTTC	CASTNPPGRGYRGYGYTF
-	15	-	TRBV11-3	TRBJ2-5	TGTGCCAGCAGCTTAGTTGGCAGGATTGGAGGTGACCAGTACTTC	CASSLVGRIGGDQYF
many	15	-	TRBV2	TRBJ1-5	TGTGCCAGCAGTGAATTAGTGGTGACCAATCAGCCCCAGCATTTT	CASSELVVTNQPQHF
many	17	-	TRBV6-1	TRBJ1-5	TGTGCCAGCAGCCAAACAACAACACCGTATAGCAATCAGCCCCAGCATTTT	CASSQTTTPYSNQPQHF
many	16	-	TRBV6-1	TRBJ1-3	TGTGCCAGCAGGGGAATAGGGACCCTCTCTGGAAACACCATATATTTT	CASRGIGTLSGNTIYF
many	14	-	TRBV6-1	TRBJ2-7	TGTGCCAGCTTTGACAGGACCGTAGGTCGGGAGCAGTACTTC	CASFDRTVGREQYF
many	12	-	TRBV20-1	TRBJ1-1	TGCAGTGCTCTGGATGCCGGGACATATACTTTCTTT	CSALDAGTYTFF
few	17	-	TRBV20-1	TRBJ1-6	TGCAGTGCTAGAGATGGAGGGGTGGGGTCCTATAATTCACCCCTCCACTTT	CSARDGGVGSYNSPLHF
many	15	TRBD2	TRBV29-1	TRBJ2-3	TGCAGCGGCCTTGGGACTAGCGGGGTCTTGGATACGCAGTATTTT	CSGLGTSGVLDTQYF
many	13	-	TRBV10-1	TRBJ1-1	TGCGCCAGCAGTGAAAGGGAGAGCGCTGAAGCTTTCTTT	CASSERESAEAFF
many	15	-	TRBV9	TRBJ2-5	TGTGCCAGCAGCGATTCGGGGATGAGAAAAGAGACCCAGTACTTC	CASSDSGMRKETQYF
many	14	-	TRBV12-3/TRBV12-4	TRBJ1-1	TGTGCCAGCAGTTTATCGGTTTCATCAGGTGAAGCTTTCTTT	CASSLSVSSGEAFF
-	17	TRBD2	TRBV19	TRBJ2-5	TGTGCCAGTAGTAGCCCGAGAGCGGGGGGGATACAAGAGACCCAGTACTTC	CASSSPRAGGIQETQYF
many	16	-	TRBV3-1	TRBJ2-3	TGTGCCAGCAGCATGACCCTATCGGGGGGCACAGATACGCAGTATTTT	CASSMTLSGGTDTQYF
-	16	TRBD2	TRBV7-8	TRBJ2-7	TGTGCCAGCAGCCTTTCAGCTAGCGGGGGTACCTACGAGCAGTACTTC	CASSLSASGGTYEQYF
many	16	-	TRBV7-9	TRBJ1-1	TGTGCCAGCAGCGACCGGGACCCCTCCAAGAACACTGAAGCTTTCTTT	CASSDRDPSKNTEAFF
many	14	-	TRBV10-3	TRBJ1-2	TGTGCCATCAGATCATTTGGACAGACATATGGCTACACCTTC	CAIRSFGQTYGYTF
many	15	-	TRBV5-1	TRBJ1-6	TGCGCCAGCAGCTTGTTAGTGATGAATAATTCACCCCTCCACTTT	CASSLLVMNNSPLHF
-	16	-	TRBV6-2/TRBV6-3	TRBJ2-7	TGTGCCAGCAGTGAAGCACCAGGGCGGGGCTCCTACGAGCAGTACTTC	CASSEAPGRGSYEQYF
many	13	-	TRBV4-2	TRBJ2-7	TGTGCCAGCAGTCTTGAGTACTCCTACGAGCAGTACTTC	CASSLEYSYEQYF
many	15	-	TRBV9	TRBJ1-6	TGTGCCAGCAGCGTAGCTTACAGCGCGGGGTCACCCCTCCACTTT	CASSVAYSAGSPLHF
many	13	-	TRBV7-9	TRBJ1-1	TGTGCCAGCAGCTGGACTGGGGACACTGAAGCTTTCTTT	CASSWTGDTEAFF
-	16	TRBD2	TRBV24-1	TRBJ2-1	TGTGCCACCAGTGACCCCCGGACTAGCGGGGGGCATGAGCAGTTCTTC	CATSDPRTSGGHEQFF
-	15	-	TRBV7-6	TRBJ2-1	TGTGCCAGCAGTCCCCCCCCGGGACTTTACAATGAGCAGTTCTTC	CASSPPPGLYNEQFF
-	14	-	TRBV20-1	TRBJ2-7	TGCAGTGCTCAACGACCCGGCGGAACCTACGAGCAGTACTTC	CSAQRPGGTYEQYF
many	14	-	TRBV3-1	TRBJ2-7	TGTGCCAGCAGCCAAGGGGGTTTCTCCTACGAGCAGTACTTC	CASSQGGFSYEQYF
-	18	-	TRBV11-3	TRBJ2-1	TGTGCCAGCAGCCACCGGGACCCAGGTCGGGGGTTCTACAATGAGCAGTTCTTC	CASSHRDPGRGFYNEQFF
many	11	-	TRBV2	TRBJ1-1	TGTGCCAGCAGTGCAATCCACGAAGCTTTCTTT	CASSAIHEAFF
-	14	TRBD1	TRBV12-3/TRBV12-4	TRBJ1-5	TGTGCCAGCAGTTCGACAGGGCCCCCTCAGCCCCAGCATTTT	CASSSTGPPQPQHF
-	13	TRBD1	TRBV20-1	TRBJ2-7	TGCAGTGCTCGACAGGGGACGAGGTACGAGCAGTACTTC	CSARQGTRYEQYF
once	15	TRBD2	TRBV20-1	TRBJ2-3	TGCAGTGCTACAGGACTAGCGGGGAGCACAGATACGCAGTATTTT	CSATGLAGSTDTQYF
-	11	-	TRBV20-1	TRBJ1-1	TGCAGTGCTAGCGGCCGGGGGGGGGCTTTCTTT	CSASGRGGAFF
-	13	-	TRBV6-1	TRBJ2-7	TGTGCCAGCAGCCACTCAGACCCCTACGAGCAGTACTTC	CASSHSDPYEQYF
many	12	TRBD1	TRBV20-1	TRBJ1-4	TGCAGTGCTCGACAGGGTGATGAAAAACTGTTTTTT	CSARQGDEKLFF
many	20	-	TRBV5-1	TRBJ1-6	TGCGCCAGCAGCTTGGTGGACCATACGAGGGCGAGCTCCTATAATTCACCCCTCCACTTT	CASSLVDHTRASSYNSPLHF
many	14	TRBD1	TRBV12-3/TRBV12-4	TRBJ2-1	TGTGCCAGCAGTAAAGGGGGCACTCTGAATGAGCAGTTCTTC	CASSKGGTLNEQFF
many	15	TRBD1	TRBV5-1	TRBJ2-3	TGCGCCAGCAGCTTGGGGACAGGGGGCACCGATACGCAGTATTTT	CASSLGTGGTDTQYF
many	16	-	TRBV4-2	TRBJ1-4	TGTGCCAGCAGCGCGGGTACCGGGCCTAACGGGGAAAAACTGTTTTTT	CASSAGTGPNGEKLFF